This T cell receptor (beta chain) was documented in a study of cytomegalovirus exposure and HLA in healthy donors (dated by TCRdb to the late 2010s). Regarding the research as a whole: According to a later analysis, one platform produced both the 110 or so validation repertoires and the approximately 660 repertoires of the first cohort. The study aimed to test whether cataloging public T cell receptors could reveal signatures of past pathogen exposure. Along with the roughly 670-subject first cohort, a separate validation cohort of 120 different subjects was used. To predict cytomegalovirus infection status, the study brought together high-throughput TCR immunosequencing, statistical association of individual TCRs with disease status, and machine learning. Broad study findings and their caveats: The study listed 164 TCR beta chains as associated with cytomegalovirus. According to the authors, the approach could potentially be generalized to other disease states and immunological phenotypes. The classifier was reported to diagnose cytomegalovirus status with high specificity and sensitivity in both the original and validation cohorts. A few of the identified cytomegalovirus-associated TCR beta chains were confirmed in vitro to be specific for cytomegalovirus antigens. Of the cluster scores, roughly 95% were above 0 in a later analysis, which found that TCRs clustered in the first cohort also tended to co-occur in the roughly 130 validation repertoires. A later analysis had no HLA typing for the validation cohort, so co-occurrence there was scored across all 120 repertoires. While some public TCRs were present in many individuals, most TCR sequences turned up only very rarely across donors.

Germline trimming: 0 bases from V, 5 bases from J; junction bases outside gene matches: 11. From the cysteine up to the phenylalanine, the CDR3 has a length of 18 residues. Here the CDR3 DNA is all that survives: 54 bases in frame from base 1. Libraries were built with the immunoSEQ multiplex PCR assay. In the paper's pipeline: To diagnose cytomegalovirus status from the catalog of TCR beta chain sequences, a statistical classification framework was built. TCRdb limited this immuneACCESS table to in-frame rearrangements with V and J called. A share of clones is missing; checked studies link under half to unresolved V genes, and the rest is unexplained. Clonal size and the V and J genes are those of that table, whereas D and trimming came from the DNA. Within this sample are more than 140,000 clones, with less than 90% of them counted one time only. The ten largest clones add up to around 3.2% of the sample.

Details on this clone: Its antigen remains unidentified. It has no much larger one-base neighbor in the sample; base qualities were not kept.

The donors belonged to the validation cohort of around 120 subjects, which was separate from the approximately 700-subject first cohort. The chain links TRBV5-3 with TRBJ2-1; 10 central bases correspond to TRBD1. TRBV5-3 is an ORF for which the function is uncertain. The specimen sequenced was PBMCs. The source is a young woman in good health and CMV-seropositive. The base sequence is TGTGCCAGAAGCTTGGGACAGGGGGCCGGATCTCCGGACAATGAGCAGTTCTTC. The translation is CARSLGQGAGSPDNEQFF.